This TCR beta chain was sequenced in a study of monozygotic twins with inflammatory bowel disease. The germline V gene encodes CDR1 DFQATT and CDR2 SNEGSKA (reference sequence). The CDR3 runs 15 residues. Overall study results and limits: Discrimination among different T cell subtypes was not achievable.

From around 3,300 ng of total RNA, each TCR library was prepared. TCRdb re-called the 5' RACE reads and shows each CDR3 protein once, DNA omitted. The sample data list 90,000 to 110,000 distinct CDR3 sequences. Comments on this clonotype: Its antigen is not known.

This TCR came from a human donor with ulcerative colitis or Crohn's disease, or a healthy co-twin of an affected twin (not recorded which). This chain joins TRBV20-1 and TRBJ2-2; TCRdb's D call, TRBD2, is unchecked because there is no DNA. The sequenced sample consisted of blood. CDR3 sequence: CSTVTSGGNTGELFF.